Listed below are T cell receptor beta chains from one sample, sequenced in a study of cytomegalovirus exposure and HLA in healthy donors. Here immunoSEQ multiplex PCR was the method, and the copy in TCRdb shows in-frame clones only, minus some. The sample lists approximately 140,000 clones, around 90% occurring once. Sequenced: PBMCs. The receptors originated from a man in his late teens or twenties in good health and CMV-seropositive. Both conserved end residues are part of each CDR3. The order of the fields is clone size, J gene, V gene, D gene, CDR3 DNA, CDR3 protein. A D gene is named only where the DNA matches it firmly. Clone size is stated in some rows and not others, as once, few, many or a class when expanded.

>NA|TRBJ2-5|TRBV7-3|NA
TGTGCCAGCAGCAAACTCGGGGTTAGGGAGACCCAGTACTTC
CASSKLGVRETQYF
>NA|TRBJ2-7|TRBV30|NA
TGTGCCTGGAGTGTACCTAGCGCTTACTCCTACGAGCAGTACTTC
CAWSVPSAYSYEQYF
>NA|TRBJ1-2|TRBV2|NA
TGTGCCAGCAGCCCCACATTGGGGGGAGTCCTCTATGGCTACACCTTC
CASSPTLGGVLYGYTF
>NA|TRBJ2-4|TRBV27|NA
TGTGCCAGCAGTTTGAGCGGAGCCAAAAACATTCAGTACTTC
CASSLSGAKNIQYF
>few|TRBJ2-7|TRBV6-5|TRBD2
TGTGCCAGCAGGACTAGCGGCTACGAGCAGTACTTC
CASRTSGYEQYF
>NA|TRBJ1-2|TRBV10-3|NA
TGTGCCATCAGTGAGTCCCGGGACACACCTAACTATGGCTACACCTTC
CAISESRDTPNYGYTF
>NA|TRBJ2-1|TRBV30|TRBD2
TGTGCCTGGAGTTCTCTAGCGGGAGTTAATGAGCAGTTCTTC
CAWSSLAGVNEQFF
>NA|TRBJ1-4|TRBV6-7|NA
TGTGCCAGCAGTTACCCTTACATTCTTCTAACTAATGAAAAACTGTTTTTT
CASSYPYILLTNEKLFF
>NA|TRBJ1-1|TRBV10-3|NA
TGTGCCATCGTCGCAGGGGAGAACACTGAAGCTTTCTTT
CAIVAGENTEAFF
>NA|TRBJ2-2|TRBV10-2|TRBD2
TGCGCCACCAAGTCACTAGCGCTCACCGGGGAGCTGTTTTTT
CATKSLALTGELFF
>NA|TRBJ1-4|TRBV11-2|NA
TGTGCCAGCAGCCCCGCCTTTAGAGCTAATGAAAAACTGTTTTTT
CASSPAFRANEKLFF
>NA|TRBJ1-1|TRBV6-6|NA
TGTGCCAGCAGGGACTGGGAACGAAACACTGAAGCTTTCTTT
CASRDWERNTEAFF
>NA|TRBJ2-7|TRBV5-4|TRBD1
TGTGCCAGCAGCTCGTCGGGACAGGGGCACTACGAGCAGTACTTC
CASSSSGQGHYEQYF
>NA|TRBJ1-3|TRBV6-1|TRBD1
TGTGCCAGCACGGGCGGGGGACAGGGAGGAAACACCATATATTTT
CASTGGGQGGNTIYF
>NA|TRBJ2-7|TRBV29-1|NA
TGCAGCGTTGAGGGGGGGCACCGACTCAATTCCTACGAGCAGTACTTC
CSVEGGHRLNSYEQYF
>few|TRBJ2-1|TRBV7-3|NA
TGTGCCAGCAGCCCTCCCTTGACAGAAAACAATGAGCAGTTCTTC
CASSPPLTENNEQFF
>NA|TRBJ2-1|TRBV4-1|NA
TGCGCCAGCAGCCCAAGATCATCGGGGAGTGAGCAGTTCTTC
CASSPRSSGSEQFF
>NA|TRBJ2-3|TRBV5-4|TRBD1
TGTGCCAGCAGCTCCTGGACAGGGGACACAGATACGCAGTATTTT
CASSSWTGDTDTQYF
>few|TRBJ2-7|TRBV28|NA
TGTGCCAGCAGTTTAGTCGGGGTCTACGAGCAGTACTTC
CASSLVGVYEQYF
>NA|TRBJ1-2|TRBV9|TRBD1
TGTGCCAGCAGCGTAGAACCGACAGGGGGCTATGGCTACACCTTC
CASSVEPTGGYGYTF
>NA|TRBJ1-1|TRBV7-8|TRBD1
TGTGCCAGCAGGGCTGATTTAGGGGGTGGACAGGGTGCAATTGGGGTTACTGAAGCTTTCTTT
CASRADLGGGQGAIGVTEAFF
>NA|TRBJ1-4|TRBV5-6|NA
TGTGCCAGCAGTAACCCCCGCGGGGGATGGTATACTAATGAAAAACTGTTTTTT
CASSNPRGGWYTNEKLFF
>NA|TRBJ2-2|TRBV5-1|NA
TGCGCCAGCAGCCCTTTACCGGGGACGAACACCGGGGAGCTGTTTTTT
CASSPLPGTNTGELFF
>NA|TRBJ2-5|TRBV6-4|TRBD2
TGTGCCAGCAGTGCGACTAGCGGGAACCAAGAGACCCAGTACTTC
CASSATSGNQETQYF
>once|TRBJ1-6|TRBV7-9|NA
TGTGCCAGCAGCTTAAATCAGGATAATTCACCCCTCCACTTT
CASSLNQDNSPLHF
>NA|TRBJ1-4|TRBV7-9|TRBD1
TGTGCCAGCAGCTTAGACTCACAGGGGCGGGAAAAACTGTTTTTT
CASSLDSQGREKLFF
>NA|TRBJ1-1|TRBV6-5|TRBD1
TGTGCCAGCAGGAAGACAGGGACGAACACTGAAGCTTTCTTT
CASRKTGTNTEAFF
>NA|TRBJ2-1|TRBV6-6|NA
TGTGCCAGCAGTTACTCGTCGGGGGACCGTGAGCAGTTCTTC
CASSYSSGDREQFF
>NA|TRBJ1-3|TRBV19|NA
TGTGCCAGTAGTCATTTTGGCAGGAGGTCCCCTAGGAACACCATATATTTT
CASSHFGRRSPRNTIYF
>NA|TRBJ2-1|TRBV9|NA
TGTGCCAACAGCGCGGACCCTCAGGGGGGGCAGTTCTTC
CANSADPQGGQFF
>few|TRBJ1-2|TRBV10-3|TRBD1
TGTGCCATCAGTCTTACAAGACGGACAGGAGGTTCTTATGGCTACACCTTC
CAISLTRRTGGSYGYTF
>NA|TRBJ2-3|TRBV7-9|TRBD2
TGTGCCAGCCATAAATTAGCGGGGGGCACAGATACGCAGTATTTT
CASHKLAGGTDTQYF
>NA|TRBJ1-2|TRBV10-3|TRBD1
TGTGCCATCAGTGAGTCGGGACAGGGATACTATGGCTACACCTTC
CAISESGQGYYGYTF
>NA|TRBJ2-5|TRBV18|TRBD2
TGTGCCAGCTCAGCTACTAGCGGGAGGGATCCTGGAGAGACCCAGTACTTC
CASSATSGRDPGETQYF
>once|TRBJ1-2|TRBV7-2|NA
TGTGCCAGCATTGACAGGCCGGTCTATGGCTACACCTTC
CASIDRPVYGYTF
>NA|TRBJ2-7|TRBV7-2|TRBD1
TGTGCCAGCAGCTACCGGGACAGGGAGGCCTACGAGCAGTACTTC
CASSYRDREAYEQYF
>NA|TRBJ1-1|TRBV6-5|TRBD1
TGTGCCAGCAGTCAGGACAGGTTCAACACTGAAGCTTTCTTT
CASSQDRFNTEAFF
>NA|TRBJ2-7|TRBV5-1|NA
TGCGCCAGCAGCCCAGGGGGGTACGAGCAGTACTTC
CASSPGGYEQYF
>NA|TRBJ2-5|TRBV25-1|TRBD1
TGTGCCAGCACTTGGACAGGGGGGGAAGAGACCCAGTACTTC
CASTWTGGEETQYF
>NA|TRBJ2-7|TRBV5-1|TRBD1
TGCGCCAGCAGCCCGGGACAGGGGATAGTTTTCTACGAGCAGTACTTC
CASSPGQGIVFYEQYF
>NA|TRBJ2-7|TRBV18|TRBD2
TGTGCCAGCTCACCTGCCAGCGGGAGGTACGAGCAGTACTTC
CASSPASGRYEQYF
>once|TRBJ1-1|TRBV5-1|NA
TGCGCCAGCAGCTTCGGAGTGATAGGTGGGAACACTGAAGCTTTCTTT
CASSFGVIGGNTEAFF
>NA|TRBJ2-1|TRBV10-3|NA
TGTGCCATCAGTGAGCTCTCCTACAATGAGCAGTTCTTC
CAISELSYNEQFF
>NA|TRBJ2-2|TRBV7-3|NA
TGTGCCAGCAGCGCACAGGGGAACACCGGGGAGCTGTTTTTT
CASSAQGNTGELFF
>NA|TRBJ2-7|TRBV5-6|NA
TGTGCCAGCAGCGGAAACGGGGGTAGTCTCGAGCAGTACTTC
CASSGNGGSLEQYF
>NA|TRBJ1-1|TRBV19|NA
TGTGCCAGTAGTATAAACTGGGGGCGGGACACTGAAGCTTTCTTT
CASSINWGRDTEAFF
>NA|TRBJ2-2|TRBV7-9|NA
TGTGCCAGCAGCCCGGGACAGAACACCGGGGAGCTGTTTTTT
CASSPGQNTGELFF
>NA|TRBJ2-7|TRBV7-9|TRBD1
TGTGCCAGCAGCTTAGTGCAGGGGGCTGGCGAGCAGTACTTC
CASSLVQGAGEQYF
>NA|TRBJ1-4|TRBV6-4|TRBD1
TGTGCCAGCAGTCGGACAGGGGGAGAAAAACTGTTTTTT
CASSRTGGEKLFF
>NA|TRBJ1-1|TRBV2|NA
TGTGCCAGCAGTGGTGTCCAGAACACTGAAGCTTTCTTT
CASSGVQNTEAFF
>NA|TRBJ1-5|TRBV11-2|TRBD1
TGTGCCAGCAGCTCCGGGACAGGGGGCCAGCCCCAGCATTTT
CASSSGTGGQPQHF
>NA|TRBJ2-7|TRBV5-6|NA
TGTGCCAGCAGCTGGGGGGCCAGGGGGAACGAGCAGTACTTC
CASSWGARGNEQYF
>NA|TRBJ2-2|TRBV30|NA
TGTGCCTGGAGTGTACTTGGCACCGGGGAGCTGTTTTTT
CAWSVLGTGELFF
>NA|TRBJ2-5|TRBV10-3|NA
TGTGCCATCAGTGATCCCAGGGTGGGGTTAGAGACCCAGTACTTC
CAISDPRVGLETQYF